This T cell receptor (beta chain) was captured in a study of shared clonotypes between healthy human individuals. Germline CDR1 reads ENHRY; CDR2 reads SYGVKD. V lost 6 bases and J 5 bases, leaving 20 bases between the germline ends. The CDR3 loop spans 15 amino acids. Clones were sequenced by immunoSEQ multiplex PCR, and TCRdb holds only the in-frame ones, with some missing. The sample includes 2.5 million or so clones, more than 90% of them seen just once. The source of this sequence is a man between 18 and 29 years old in good health. The rearrangement uses TRBV10-3 and TRBJ2-7; the D gene could be TRBD1 or TRBD2 (6 bases each). Sequenced: naive CD4+ T cells sorted from blood. Sample subset: CD45RA+ positively selected. CDR3 residues: CAISLFEGGKDEQYF. CDR3 nucleotide sequence: TGTGCCATCAGCCTATTTGAGGGGGGAAAAGACGAGCAGTACTTC.